This section outlines one T cell receptor (beta chain) sequence together with its context. The data stem from a study of shared clonotypes between healthy human individuals. TCRdb's copy holds only in-frame clones and misses some; the assay was immunoSEQ multiplex PCR. The table has 450,000 to 550,000 clones, more than 65% seen once. The sequence came from a woman aged 35 to 49 in good health. Some clones in this sample may be carry-over from other donors' samples. Sequencing used PBMCs.

CDR3 nucleotide sequence: TGTGCCAGCAGCAGGACTAGCGGGAGATCCGAGCAGTACTTC. Amino acid sequence: CASSRTSGRSEQYF. The V call is TRBV9, the J call TRBJ2-7, with 13 bases matching TRBD2. This CDR3 region has 14 residues. Germline-derived CDR1 and CDR2 are SGDLS and YYNGEE. The junction had 4 bases not matched to a gene; V was cut back by 4 bases and J by 6 bases.